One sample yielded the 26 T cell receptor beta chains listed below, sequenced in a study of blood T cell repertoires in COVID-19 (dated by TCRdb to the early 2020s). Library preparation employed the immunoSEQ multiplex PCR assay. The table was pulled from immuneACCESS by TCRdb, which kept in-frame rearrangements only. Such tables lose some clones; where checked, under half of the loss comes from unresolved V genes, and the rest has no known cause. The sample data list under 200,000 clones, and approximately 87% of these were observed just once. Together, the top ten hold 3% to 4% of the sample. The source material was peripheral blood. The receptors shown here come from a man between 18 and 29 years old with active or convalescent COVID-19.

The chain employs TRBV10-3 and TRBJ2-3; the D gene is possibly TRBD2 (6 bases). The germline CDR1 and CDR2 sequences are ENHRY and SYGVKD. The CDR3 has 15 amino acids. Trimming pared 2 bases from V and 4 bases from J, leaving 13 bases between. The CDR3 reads CAISENQEGPDTQYF. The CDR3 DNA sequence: TGTGCCATCAGTGAGAATCAGGAGGGTCCAGATACGCAGTATTTT.

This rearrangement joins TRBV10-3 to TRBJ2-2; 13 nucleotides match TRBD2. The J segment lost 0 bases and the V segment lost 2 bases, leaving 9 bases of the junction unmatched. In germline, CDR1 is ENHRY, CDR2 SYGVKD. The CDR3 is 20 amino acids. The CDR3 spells CAISEPELAGGTANTGELFF. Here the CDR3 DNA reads TGTGCCATCAGTGAGCCCGAACTAGCGGGGGGGACCGCGAACACCGGGGAGCTGTTTTTT.

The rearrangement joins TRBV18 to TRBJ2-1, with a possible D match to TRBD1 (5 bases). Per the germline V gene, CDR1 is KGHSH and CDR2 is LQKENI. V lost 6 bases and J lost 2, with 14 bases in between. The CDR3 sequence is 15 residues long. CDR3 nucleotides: TGTGCCAGCTCCCCAGGCAGGGTTACCTACAATGAGCAGTTCTTC. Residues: CASSPGRVTYNEQFF.

The CDR3 loop reads CASSFSGNGNEQFF. CDR3 sequence (DNA): TGCGCCAGCAGCTTTTCCGGGAATGGCAATGAGCAGTTCTTC. The V call is TRBV5-1, the J call TRBJ2-1; tentatively, D is TRBD2 (5 bases). Germline V gene lookup returns CDR1 SGHRS and CDR2 YFSETQ. This CDR3 comprises 14 residues. V was cut by 2 bases and J by 6 bases, with 12 bases left in between.

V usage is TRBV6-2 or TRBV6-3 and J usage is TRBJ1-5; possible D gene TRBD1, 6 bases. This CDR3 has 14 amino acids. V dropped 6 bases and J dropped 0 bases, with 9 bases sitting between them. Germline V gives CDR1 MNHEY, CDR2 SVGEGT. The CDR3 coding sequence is TGTGCCAGCAGCCACAGGGTTAGCAATCAGCCCCAGCATTTT. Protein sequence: CASSHRVSNQPQHF.

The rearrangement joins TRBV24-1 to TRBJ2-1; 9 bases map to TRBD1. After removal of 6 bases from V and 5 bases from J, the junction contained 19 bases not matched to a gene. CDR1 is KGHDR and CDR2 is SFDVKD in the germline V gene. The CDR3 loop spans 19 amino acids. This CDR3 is CATSMSDPGQGVRHNEQFF. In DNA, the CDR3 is TGTGCCACCAGTATGTCGGATCCGGGACAGGGAGTAAGGCACAATGAGCAGTTCTTC.

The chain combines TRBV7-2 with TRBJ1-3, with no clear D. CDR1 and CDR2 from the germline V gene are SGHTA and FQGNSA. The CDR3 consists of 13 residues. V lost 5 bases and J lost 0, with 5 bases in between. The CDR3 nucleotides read TGTGCCAGCAGCCCCAGCTCTGGAAACACCATATATTTT. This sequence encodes CASSPSSGNTIYF.

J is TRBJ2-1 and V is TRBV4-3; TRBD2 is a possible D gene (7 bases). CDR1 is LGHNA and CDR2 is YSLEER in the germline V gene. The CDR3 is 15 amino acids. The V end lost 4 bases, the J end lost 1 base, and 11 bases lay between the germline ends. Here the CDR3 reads CASSRGGASYNEQFF. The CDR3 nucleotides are TGCGCCAGCAGCCGAGGGGGGGCATCCTACAATGAGCAGTTCTTC.

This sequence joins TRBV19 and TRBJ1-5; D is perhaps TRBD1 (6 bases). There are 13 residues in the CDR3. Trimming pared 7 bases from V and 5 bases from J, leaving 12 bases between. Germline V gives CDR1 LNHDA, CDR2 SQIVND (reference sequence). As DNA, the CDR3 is TGTGCCAGTAACCTCTACAGGGATCAGCCCCAGCATTTT. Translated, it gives CASNLYRDQPQHF. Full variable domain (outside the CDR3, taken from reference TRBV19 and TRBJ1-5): DGGITQSPKYLFRKEGQNVTLSCEQNLNHDAMYWYRQDPGQGLRLIYYSQIVNDFQKGDIAEGYSVSREKKESFPLTVTSAQKNPTAFYLCASNLYRDQPQHFGDGTRLSIL.

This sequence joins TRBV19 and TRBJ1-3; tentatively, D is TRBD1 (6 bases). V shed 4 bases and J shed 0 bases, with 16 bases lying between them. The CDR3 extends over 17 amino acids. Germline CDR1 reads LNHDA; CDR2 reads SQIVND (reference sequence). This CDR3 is CASSNGQIYISGNTIYF. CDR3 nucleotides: TGTGCCAGTAGTAATGGACAGATCTATATCTCTGGAAACACCATATATTTT.

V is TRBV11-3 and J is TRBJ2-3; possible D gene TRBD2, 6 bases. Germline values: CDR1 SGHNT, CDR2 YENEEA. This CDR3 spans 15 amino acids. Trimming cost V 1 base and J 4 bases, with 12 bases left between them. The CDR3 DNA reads TGTGCCAGCAGCTTAGGGACTACTGCTCCAGATACGCAGTATTTT. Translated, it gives CASSLGTTAPDTQYF.

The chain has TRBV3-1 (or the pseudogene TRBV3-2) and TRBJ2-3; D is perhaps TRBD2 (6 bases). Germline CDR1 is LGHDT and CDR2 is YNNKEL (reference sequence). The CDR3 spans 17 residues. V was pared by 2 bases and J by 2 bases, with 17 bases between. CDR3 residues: CASSQTPKLASTDTQYF. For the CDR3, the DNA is TGTGCCAGCAGCCAAACACCGAAACTAGCTTCCACAGATACGCAGTATTTT.

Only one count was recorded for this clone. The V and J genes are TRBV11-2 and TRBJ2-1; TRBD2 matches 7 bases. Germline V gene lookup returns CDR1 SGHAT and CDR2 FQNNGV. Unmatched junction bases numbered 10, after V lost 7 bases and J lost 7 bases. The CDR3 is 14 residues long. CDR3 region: CASTRDRGVNEQFF. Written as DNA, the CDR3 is TGTGCCAGCACCAGGGACCGGGGGGTTAATGAGCAGTTCTTC.

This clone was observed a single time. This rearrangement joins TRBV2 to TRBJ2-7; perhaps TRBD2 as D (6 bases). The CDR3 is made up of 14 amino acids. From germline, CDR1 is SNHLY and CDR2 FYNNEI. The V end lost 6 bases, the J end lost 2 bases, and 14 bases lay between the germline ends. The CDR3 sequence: CASRRRDLTYEQYF. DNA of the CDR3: TGTGCCAGCAGACGCCGGGACTTGACCTACGAGCAGTACTTC.

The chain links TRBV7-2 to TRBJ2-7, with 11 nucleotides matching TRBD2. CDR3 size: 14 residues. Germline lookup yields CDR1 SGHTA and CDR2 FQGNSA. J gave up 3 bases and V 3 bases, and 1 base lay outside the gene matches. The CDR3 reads CASSFTSGSYEQYF. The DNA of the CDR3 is TGTGCCAGCAGCTTTACTAGCGGGAGCTACGAGCAGTACTTC.

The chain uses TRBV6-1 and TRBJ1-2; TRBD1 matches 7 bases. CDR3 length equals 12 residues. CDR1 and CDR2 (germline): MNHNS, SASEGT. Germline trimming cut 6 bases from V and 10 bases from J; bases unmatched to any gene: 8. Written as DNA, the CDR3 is TGTGCCAGCAGCCTCGGACAGGCGATCTACACCTTC. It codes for CASSLGQAIYTF.

This chain's CDR3 is CASSQGDSLAKNIQYF. Here the CDR3 DNA reads TGCGCCAGCAGCCAAGGTGACAGTTTAGCCAAAAACATTCAGTACTTC. V usage is TRBV4-3 and J usage is TRBJ2-4, with D possibly matching TRBD1 (5 bases). The CDR3 length is 16 residues. In germline, CDR1 is LGHNA, CDR2 YSLEER. V was trimmed by 1 base and J by 0 bases, leaving 10 bases between them.

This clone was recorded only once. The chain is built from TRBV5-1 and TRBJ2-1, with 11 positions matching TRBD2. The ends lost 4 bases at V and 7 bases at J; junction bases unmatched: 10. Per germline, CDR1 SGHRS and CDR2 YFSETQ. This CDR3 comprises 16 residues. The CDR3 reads CASSIGTSGRLNEQFF. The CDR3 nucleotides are TGCGCCAGCAGCATTGGTACTAGCGGGAGATTGAATGAGCAGTTCTTC.

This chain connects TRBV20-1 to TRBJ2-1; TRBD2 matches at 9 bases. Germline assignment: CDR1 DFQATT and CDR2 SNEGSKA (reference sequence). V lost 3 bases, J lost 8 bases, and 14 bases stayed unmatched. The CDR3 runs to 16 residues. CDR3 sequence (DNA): TGCAGTGCTAGTGGGCCCCCGGGACTAGCTGGCGATGAGCAGTTCTTC. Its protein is CSASGPPGLAGDEQFF.

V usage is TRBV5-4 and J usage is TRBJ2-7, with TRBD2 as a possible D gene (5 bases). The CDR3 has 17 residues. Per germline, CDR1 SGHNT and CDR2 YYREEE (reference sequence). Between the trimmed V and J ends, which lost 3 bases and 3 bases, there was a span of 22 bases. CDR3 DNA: TGTGCCAGCAGCTCCAGTCCTTATACTAGTTTCAGCTACGAGCAGTACTTC. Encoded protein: CASSSSPYTSFSYEQYF. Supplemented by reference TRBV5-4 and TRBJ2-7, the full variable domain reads ETGVTQSPTHLIKTRGQQVTLRCSSQSGHNTVSWYQQALGQGPQFIFQYYREEENGRGNFPPRFSGLQFPNYSSELNVNALELDDSALYLCASSSSPYTSFSYEQYFGPGTRLTVT.

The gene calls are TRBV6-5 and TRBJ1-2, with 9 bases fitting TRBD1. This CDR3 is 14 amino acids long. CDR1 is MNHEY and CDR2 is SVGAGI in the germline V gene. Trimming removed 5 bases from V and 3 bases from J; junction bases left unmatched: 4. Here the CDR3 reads CASSRGQGDYGYTF. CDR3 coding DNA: TGTGCCAGCAGTAGGGGACAGGGCGACTATGGCTACACCTTC.

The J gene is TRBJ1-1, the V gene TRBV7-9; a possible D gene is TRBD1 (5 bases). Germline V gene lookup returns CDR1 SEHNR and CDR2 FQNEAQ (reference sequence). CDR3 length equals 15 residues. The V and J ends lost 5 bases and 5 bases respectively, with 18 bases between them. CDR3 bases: TGTGCCAGCAGCCAGGGCGTATATGGCAGGACTGAAGCTTTCTTT. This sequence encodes CASSQGVYGRTEAFF.

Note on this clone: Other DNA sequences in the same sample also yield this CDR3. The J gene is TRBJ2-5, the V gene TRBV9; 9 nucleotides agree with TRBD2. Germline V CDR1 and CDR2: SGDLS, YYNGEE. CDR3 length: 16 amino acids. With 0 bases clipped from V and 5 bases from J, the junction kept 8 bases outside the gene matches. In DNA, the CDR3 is TGTGCCAGCAGCGTAGGGGGCGGGGGGGCTAGCGAGACCCAGTACTTC. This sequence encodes CASSVGGGGASETQYF.

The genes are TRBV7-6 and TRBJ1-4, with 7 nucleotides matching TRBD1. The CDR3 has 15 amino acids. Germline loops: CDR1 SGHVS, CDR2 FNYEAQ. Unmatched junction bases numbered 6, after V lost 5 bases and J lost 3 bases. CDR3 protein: CASSGGQYSNEKLFF. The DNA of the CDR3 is TGTGCCAGCAGCGGGGGACAGTATTCTAATGAAAAACTGTTTTTT.

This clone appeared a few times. CDR3 region: CASSLSGTGELFF. For the CDR3, the DNA is TGTGCCAGCAGCTTATCAGGGACCGGGGAGCTGTTTTTT. This chain links TRBV5-4 with TRBJ2-2; D perhaps matches TRBD1 (5 bases). The CDR3 is 13 residues long. The V gene's germline CDR1 is SGHNT and CDR2 YYREEE (reference sequence). The V end lost 2 bases, the J end lost 5 bases, and 7 bases lay between the germline ends.

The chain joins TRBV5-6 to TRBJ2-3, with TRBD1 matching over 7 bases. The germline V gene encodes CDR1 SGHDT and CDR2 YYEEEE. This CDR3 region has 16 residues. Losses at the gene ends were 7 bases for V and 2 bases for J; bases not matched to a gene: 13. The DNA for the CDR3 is TGTGCCAGCTTGGGCCCGAGGACAGGATTCACAGATACGCAGTATTTT. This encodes CASLGPRTGFTDTQYF.